This passage covers 23 T cell receptor beta chains from one sample sequenced in a study of graft-versus-host responses after intestinal transplantation. Here immunoSEQ multiplex PCR was the method, and the copy in TCRdb shows in-frame clones only, minus some. In the table there are under 90,000 clones, over 80% of which are singletons. The sample was PBMCs, taken 98 days after intestinal transplantation. The receptors here all came from a human patient who received an intestinal transplant, so some T cells may come from the graft donor.

CDR3: CASSYSKDSHEQYF. Written as DNA, the CDR3 is TGTGCCAGCAGTTACTCGAAGGACAGCCACGAGCAGTACTTC. This chain links TRBV6-6 with TRBJ2-7, with D possibly matching TRBD1 (6 bases). V lost 0 bases, J lost 5 bases, and 11 bases lay in between. This CDR3 contains 14 residues. Germline V gene lookup returns CDR1 MNHNY and CDR2 SVGAGI (reference sequence).

The chain has TRBV2 and TRBJ1-5; tentative D call: TRBD1 (5 bases). The germline gives CDR1 SNHLY, CDR2 FYNNEI. This CDR3 contains 18 residues. Trimming pared 2 bases from V and 5 bases from J, leaving 22 bases between. The chain's CDR3 is CASSELLLTADNHQPQHF. In DNA, the CDR3 is TGTGCCAGCAGTGAACTATTATTGACAGCGGATAACCATCAGCCCCAGCATTTT.

This sequence joins TRBV30 and TRBJ1-1, with a weak D call TRBD1 (5 bases). The CDR3 is made up of 13 amino acids. The germline V and J ends were trimmed by 7 bases and 0 bases, with 12 bases remaining between them. Per the germline V gene, CDR1 is GTSNPN and CDR2 is SVGIG (reference sequence). This CDR3 reads CASLGRMNTEAFF. The CDR3 nucleotides read TGTGCCTCGCTGGGACGCATGAACACTGAAGCTTTCTTT.

The rearrangement links TRBV6-5 to TRBJ2-1; the D gene is possibly TRBD2 (5 bases). Trimming stripped 0 bases from V and 6 bases from J, with 9 bases between. CDR1 is MNHEY and CDR2 is SVGAGI in the germline V gene. The CDR3 has 14 residues. Here the CDR3 reads CASSYSRLANEQFF. The CDR3 nucleotides read TGTGCCAGCAGTTACTCGAGGCTAGCCAATGAGCAGTTCTTC.

The rearrangement links TRBV6-5 to TRBJ1-5; 10 nucleotides line up with TRBD1. The ends lost 7 bases at V and 3 bases at J; junction bases unmatched: 6. Germline CDR1 MNHEY, CDR2 SVGAGI. There are 15 residues in the CDR3. DNA of the CDR3: TGTGCCAGCAAGTCGACAGGGGGCGACAATCAGCCCCAGCATTTT. Translation: CASKSTGGDNQPQHF.

V gene TRBV9 combines with J gene TRBJ2-3, with 7 bases matching TRBD2. V was clipped by 0 bases and J by 4 bases; unmatched bases: 5. This CDR3 is 15 amino acids long. The V gene's germline CDR1 is SGDLS and CDR2 YYNGEE. CDR3 amino acids: CASSVAGAGADTQYF. The CDR3 nucleotides are TGTGCCAGCAGCGTAGCTGGGGCGGGAGCAGATACGCAGTATTTT.

This chain links TRBV5-1 with TRBJ2-7; the match to TRBD1 covers 7 bases. V was clipped by 0 bases and J by 3 bases; unmatched bases: 3. The CDR3 totals 14 residues. The germline gives CDR1 SGHRS, CDR2 YFSETQ. The CDR3 DNA is TGCGCCAGCAGCTTGGGGGACAGCCTCTACGAGCAGTACTTC. Residues: CASSLGDSLYEQYF.

This chain links TRBV5-4 with TRBJ2-7, with 13 bases identical to TRBD2. V lost 2 bases, J lost 2 bases, and 10 bases stayed unmatched. Per germline, CDR1 SGHNT and CDR2 YYREEE (reference sequence). This CDR3 comprises 18 residues. The CDR3 reads CASSLGTSGIWRAYEQYF. CDR3 sequence (DNA): TGTGCCAGCAGCTTAGGGACTAGCGGGATATGGAGGGCCTACGAGCAGTACTTC.

V and J are TRBV2 and TRBJ1-5, with TRBD1 matching 7 bases. CDR3 size: 13 residues. Germline-derived CDR1 and CDR2 are SNHLY and FYNNEI. V was clipped by 7 bases and J by 6 bases; unmatched bases: 6. CDR3 DNA: TGTGCCAGCACTAGACAGGGTGCTCAGCCCCAGCATTTT. Amino acid sequence: CASTRQGAQPQHF. The full variable domain, with the rest looked up from reference TRBV2 and TRBJ1-5, is EPEVTQTPSHQVTQMGQEVILRCVPISNHLYFYWYRQILGQKVEFLVSFYNNEISEKSEIFDDQFSVERPDGSNFTLKIRSTKLEDSAMYFCASTRQGAQPQHFGDGTRLSIL.

As regards this clone: The sample has other DNA sequences that encode this CDR3 too. This sequence joins TRBV27 and TRBJ2-7, with D perhaps given as TRBD1 or TRBD2 (5 bases each). This CDR3 comprises 13 residues. The V end lost 5 bases, the J end lost 4 bases, and 12 bases lay between the germline ends. Germline CDR1 and CDR2: MNHEY and SMNVEV (reference sequence). The CDR3 DNA reads TGTGCCAGCAGTCCGGGGACCGGTTACGAGCAGTACTTC. Its protein product is CASSPGTGYEQYF.

The chain employs TRBV6-6 and TRBJ2-3; tentative D call: TRBD1 (6 bases). V lost 8 bases to trimming and J lost 6 bases, with 9 bases between them. The germline V gene encodes CDR1 MNHNY and CDR2 SVGAGI (reference sequence). The CDR3 loop spans 11 amino acids. The CDR3: CASPDSDTQYF. In DNA form, the CDR3 reads TGTGCCAGCCCGGACAGCGATACGCAGTATTTT.

Here the CDR3 DNA reads TGTGCCAGCAGCTTAGACGGAGACTACAATGAGCAGTTCTTC. Protein: CASSLDGDYNEQFF. The rearrangement uses TRBV7-9 and TRBJ2-1; D is ambiguous. The V gene lost 1 base and the J gene lost 3 bases, with 7 bases spanning the gap. CDR3 length: 14 residues. Germline V lookup: CDR1 SEHNR, CDR2 FQNEAQ (reference sequence).

The rearrangement links TRBV6-1 to TRBJ1-1; D is ambiguous. V was trimmed by 6 bases and J by 3 bases, leaving 5 bases between them. In germline, CDR1 is MNHNS, CDR2 SASEGT. This CDR3 is 11 amino acids long. As DNA, the CDR3 is TGTGCCAGCAGGATGGACACTGAAGCTTTCTTT. Translating gives CASRMDTEAFF.

The chain employs TRBV11-2 and TRBJ2-7; no firm D call. The germline V gene encodes CDR1 SGHAT and CDR2 FQNNGV. This CDR3 has 14 residues. The ends were cut back, 0 bases at V and 4 bases at J, with 10 bases in the middle. This CDR3 reads CASSLEPGPYEQYF. The CDR3 DNA reads as TGTGCCAGCAGCTTAGAACCCGGCCCGTACGAGCAGTACTTC. Full variable domain (remainder filled in from reference TRBV11-2 and TRBJ2-7): EAGVAQSPRYKIIEKRQSVAFWCNPISGHATLYWYQQILGQGPKLLIQFQNNGVVDDSQLPKDRFSAERLKGVDSTLKIQPAKLEDSAVYLCASSLEPGPYEQYFGPGTRLTVT.

J is TRBJ2-5 and V is TRBV7-2; no clear D gene. The germline V and J ends were trimmed by 5 bases and 4 bases, with 14 bases remaining between them. CDR1 is SGHTA, CDR2 FQGNSA, per germline. The CDR3 runs to 14 residues. The CDR3, as DNA: TGTGCCAGCAGCGCGAACAGTCGCCCAGAGACCCAGTACTTC. Translated: CASSANSRPETQYF.

The rearrangement links TRBV5-1 to TRBJ2-7; 9 nucleotides line up with TRBD1. The CDR3 has 18 residues. The V gene's germline CDR1 is SGHRS and CDR2 YFSETQ. The trim removed 5 bases at V and 3 bases at J, leaving 18 bases unmatched. The CDR3 is CASRRGVCWDREVYEQYF. The CDR3 DNA follows: TGCGCCAGCAGAAGAGGGGTCTGTTGGGACAGGGAGGTCTACGAGCAGTACTTC.

About this clone: Mismatch with germline at one junction end may stem from a read error. This chain uses TRBV6-5 with TRBJ2-1; D is perhaps TRBD2 (6 bases). This CDR3 is built from 15 residues. CDR1 MNHEY and CDR2 SVGAGI come from the germline V gene. The CDR3 region is CASSSLTSLQFVPVF. The CDR3, as DNA: TGTGCCAGCAGTTCCCTGACTAGTCTTCAGTTCGTTCCGGTCTTC.

The genes are TRBV6-1 and TRBJ2-5; TRBD1 is a possible D gene (6 bases). Germline loops: CDR1 MNHNS, CDR2 SASEGT. The CDR3 has 16 residues. Trimming shortened V by 4 bases and J by 4 bases, and 19 bases separated the two germline ends. CDR3 nucleotide sequence: TGTGCCAGCAGTGCTCGGCGGACAGCCAGGGGAGAGACCCAGTACTTC. This sequence encodes CASSARRTARGETQYF.

V gene TRBV27 combines with J gene TRBJ1-2; 9 positions match TRBD1. The CDR3 is 14 amino acids. Unmatched junction bases numbered 7, after V lost 3 bases and J lost 8 bases. In germline, CDR1 is MNHEY, CDR2 SMNVEV (reference sequence). CDR3 nucleotide sequence: TGTGCCAGCAGTTTGACCGGGACAGGGCAAGGCTACACCTTC. Its translation is CASSLTGTGQGYTF.

Remarks on this clone: An end of the junction differs from the germline gene, which may be a read error. The chain links TRBV7-8 to TRBJ2-1; 9 nucleotides match TRBD2. Germline CDR1 and CDR2: SGHVS and FQNEAQ. The CDR3 has 16 amino acids. The CDR3 bases are TGTGCCAGCAGCTTAGCGCTCCCTAGCGGGAAGCCCACGACGCTCTTC. Translation: CASSLALPSGKPTTLF.

The rearrangement joins TRBV10-1 to TRBJ2-3, with TRBD2 as a possible D gene (6 bases). Germline CDR1 reads WNHNN; CDR2 reads SYGVQD (reference sequence). The CDR3 extends over 16 amino acids. The V end lost 4 bases, the J end lost 2 bases, and 16 bases lay between the germline ends. CDR3 sequence reads: CASSALSSDITDTQYF. The CDR3 nucleotides are TGCGCCAGCAGTGCACTTTCTAGCGATATCACAGATACGCAGTATTTT.

Regarding this clone: One end of the junction varies from germline; a read error may be responsible. The CDR3 loop is CASRLAGGPEAFF. The CDR3 nucleotides are TGTGCCAGCAGATTGGCGGGGGGGCCTGAAGCTTTCTTT. The gene calls are TRBV5-7 and TRBJ1-1; possible D gene TRBD1, 6 bases. TRBV5-7 qualifies as an ORF whose function is uncertain. The CDR3 consists of 13 residues.

This sequence joins TRBV14 and TRBJ1-1; D remains ambiguous. From germline, CDR1 is SGHDN and CDR2 FVKESK. CDR3 length equals 14 residues. V lost 4 bases, J lost 4 bases, and 13 bases lay in between. Here the CDR3 reads CASSPLRFLTEAFF. The DNA of the CDR3 is TGTGCCAGCAGCCCCCTAAGGTTCCTCACTGAAGCTTTCTTT.